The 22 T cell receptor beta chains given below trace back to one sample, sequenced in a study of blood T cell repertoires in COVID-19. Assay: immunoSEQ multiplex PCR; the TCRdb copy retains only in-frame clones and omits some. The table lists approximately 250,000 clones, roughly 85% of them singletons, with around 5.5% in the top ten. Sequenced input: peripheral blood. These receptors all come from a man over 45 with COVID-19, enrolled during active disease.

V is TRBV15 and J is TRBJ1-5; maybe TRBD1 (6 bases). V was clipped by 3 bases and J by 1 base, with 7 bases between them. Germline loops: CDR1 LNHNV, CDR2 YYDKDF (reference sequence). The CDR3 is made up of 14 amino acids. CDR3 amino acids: CATSSRGSNQPQHF. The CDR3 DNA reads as TGTGCCACCAGCAGCAGGGGAAGCAATCAGCCCCAGCATTTT.

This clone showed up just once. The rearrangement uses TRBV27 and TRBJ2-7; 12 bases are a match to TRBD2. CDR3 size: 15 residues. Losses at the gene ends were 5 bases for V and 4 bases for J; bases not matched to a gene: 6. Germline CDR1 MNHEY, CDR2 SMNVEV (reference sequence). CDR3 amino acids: CASSPETSGRYEQYF. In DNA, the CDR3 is TGTGCCAGCAGTCCTGAGACTAGCGGGAGATACGAGCAGTACTTC.

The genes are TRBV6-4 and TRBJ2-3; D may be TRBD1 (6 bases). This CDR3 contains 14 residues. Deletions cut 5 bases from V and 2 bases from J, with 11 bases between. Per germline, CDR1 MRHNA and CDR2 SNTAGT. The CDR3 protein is CASSRDTSTDTQYF. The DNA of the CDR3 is TGTGCCAGCAGTCGGGACACATCCACAGATACGCAGTATTTT.

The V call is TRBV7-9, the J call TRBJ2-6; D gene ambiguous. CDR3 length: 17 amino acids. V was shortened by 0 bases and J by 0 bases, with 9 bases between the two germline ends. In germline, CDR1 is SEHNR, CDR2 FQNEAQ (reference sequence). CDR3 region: CASSLAGGNSGANVLTF. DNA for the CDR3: TGTGCCAGCAGCTTAGCCGGCGGCAACTCTGGGGCCAACGTCCTGACTTTC. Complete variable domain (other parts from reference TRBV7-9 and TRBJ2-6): DTGVSQNPRHKITKRGQNVTFRCDPISEHNRLYWYRQTLGQGPEFLTYFQNEAQLEKSRLLSDRFSAERPKGSFSTLEIQRTEQGDSAMYLCASSLAGGNSGANVLTFGAGSRLTVL.

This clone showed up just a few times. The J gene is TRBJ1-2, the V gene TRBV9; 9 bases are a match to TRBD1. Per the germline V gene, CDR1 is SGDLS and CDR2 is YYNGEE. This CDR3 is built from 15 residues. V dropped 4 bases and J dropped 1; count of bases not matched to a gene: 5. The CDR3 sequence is CASSLGQGVNYGYTF. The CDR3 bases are TGTGCCAGCAGCTTGGGACAGGGAGTTAACTATGGCTACACCTTC.

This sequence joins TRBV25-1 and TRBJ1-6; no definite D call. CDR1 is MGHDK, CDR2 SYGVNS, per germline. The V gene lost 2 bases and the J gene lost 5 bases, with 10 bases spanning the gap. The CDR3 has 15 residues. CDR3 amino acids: CASSEIDTNNSPLHF. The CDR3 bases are TGTGCCAGCAGTGAAATCGACACCAATAATTCACCCCTCCACTTT.

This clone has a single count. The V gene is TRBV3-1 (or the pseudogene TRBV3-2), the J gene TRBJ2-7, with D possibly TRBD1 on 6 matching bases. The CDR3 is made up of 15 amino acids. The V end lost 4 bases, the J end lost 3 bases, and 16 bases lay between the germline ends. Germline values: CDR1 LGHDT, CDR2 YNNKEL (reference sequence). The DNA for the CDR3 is TGTGCCAGCAGCCCTTTGACAGGTCACCTCTACGAGCAGTACTTC. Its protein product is CASSPLTGHLYEQYF.

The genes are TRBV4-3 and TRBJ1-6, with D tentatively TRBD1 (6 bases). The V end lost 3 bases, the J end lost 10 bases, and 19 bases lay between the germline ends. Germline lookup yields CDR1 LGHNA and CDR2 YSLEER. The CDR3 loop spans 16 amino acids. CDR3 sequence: CASSHGESRGGSPLHF. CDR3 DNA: TGCGCCAGCAGCCATGGGGAGAGCAGGGGCGGGTCACCCCTCCACTTT.

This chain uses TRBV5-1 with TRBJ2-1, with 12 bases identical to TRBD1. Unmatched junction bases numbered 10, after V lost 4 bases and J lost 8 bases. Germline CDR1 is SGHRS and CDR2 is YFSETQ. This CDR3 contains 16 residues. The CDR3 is CASSPAGTGGRHEQFF. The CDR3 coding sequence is TGCGCCAGCAGCCCGGCCGGGACAGGGGGCAGGCATGAGCAGTTCTTC.

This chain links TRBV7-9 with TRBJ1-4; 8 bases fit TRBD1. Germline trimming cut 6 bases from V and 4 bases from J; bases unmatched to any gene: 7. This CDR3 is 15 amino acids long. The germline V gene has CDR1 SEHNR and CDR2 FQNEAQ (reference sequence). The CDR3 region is CASRSAGGHNEKLFF. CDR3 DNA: TGTGCCAGCAGAAGTGCAGGGGGCCATAATGAAAAACTGTTTTTT.

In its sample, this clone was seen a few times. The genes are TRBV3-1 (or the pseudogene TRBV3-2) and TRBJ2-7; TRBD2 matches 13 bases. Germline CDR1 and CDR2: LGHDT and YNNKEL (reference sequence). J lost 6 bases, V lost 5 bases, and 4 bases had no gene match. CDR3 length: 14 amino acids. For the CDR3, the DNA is TGTGCCAGCAGCTACCGGACTAGCGGGGGCGAGCAGTACTTC. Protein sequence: CASSYRTSGGEQYF.

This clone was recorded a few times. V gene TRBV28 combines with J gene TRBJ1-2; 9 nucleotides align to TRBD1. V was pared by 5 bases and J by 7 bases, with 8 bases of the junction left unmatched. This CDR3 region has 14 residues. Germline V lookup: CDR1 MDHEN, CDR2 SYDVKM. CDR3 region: CASSIRTGAAGYTF. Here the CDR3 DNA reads TGTGCCAGCAGTATCAGGACAGGGGCCGCTGGCTACACCTTC.

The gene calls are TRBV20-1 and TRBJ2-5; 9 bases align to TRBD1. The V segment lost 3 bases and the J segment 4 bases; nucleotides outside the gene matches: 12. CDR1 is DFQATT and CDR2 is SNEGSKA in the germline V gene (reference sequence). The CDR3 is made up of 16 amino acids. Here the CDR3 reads CSASISRDRVRETQYF. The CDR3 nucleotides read TGCAGTGCTAGTATTAGCCGGGACAGGGTCCGAGAGACCCAGTACTTC.

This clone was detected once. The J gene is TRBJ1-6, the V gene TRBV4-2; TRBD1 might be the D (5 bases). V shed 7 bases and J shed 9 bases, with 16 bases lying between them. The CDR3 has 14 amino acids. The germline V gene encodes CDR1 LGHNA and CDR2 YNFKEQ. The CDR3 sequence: CASNSGVDGSPLHF. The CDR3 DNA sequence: TGTGCCAGCAATTCGGGGGTTGATGGTTCACCCCTCCACTTT.

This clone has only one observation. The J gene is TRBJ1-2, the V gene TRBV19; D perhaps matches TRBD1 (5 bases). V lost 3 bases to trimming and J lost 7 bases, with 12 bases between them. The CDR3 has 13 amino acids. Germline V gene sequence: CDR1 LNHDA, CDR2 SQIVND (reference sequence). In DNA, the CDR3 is TGTGCCAGTAGTATTCAGGGTCCAGGTGGCTACACCTTC. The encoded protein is CASSIQGPGGYTF.

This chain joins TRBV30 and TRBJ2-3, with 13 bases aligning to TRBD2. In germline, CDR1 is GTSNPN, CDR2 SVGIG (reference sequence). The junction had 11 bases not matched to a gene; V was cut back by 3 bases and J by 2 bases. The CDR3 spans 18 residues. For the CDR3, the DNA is TGTGCCTGGAGACTCAAGCTGACTAGCGGGGGGAACACAGATACGCAGTATTTT. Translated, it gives CAWRLKLTSGGNTDTQYF.

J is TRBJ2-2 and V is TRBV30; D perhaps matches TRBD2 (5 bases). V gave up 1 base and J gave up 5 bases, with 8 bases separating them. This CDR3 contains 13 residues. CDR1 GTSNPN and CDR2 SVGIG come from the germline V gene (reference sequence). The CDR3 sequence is CAWSGTQTGELFF. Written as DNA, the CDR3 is TGTGCCTGGAGTGGGACTCAGACCGGGGAGCTGTTTTTT.

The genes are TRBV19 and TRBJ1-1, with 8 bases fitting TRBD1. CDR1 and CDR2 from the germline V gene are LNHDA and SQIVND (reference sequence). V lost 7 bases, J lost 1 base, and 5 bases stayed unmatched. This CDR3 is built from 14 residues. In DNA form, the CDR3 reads TGTGCCAGTAAATGGACAGGGAGGAACACTGAAGCTTTCTTT. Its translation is CASKWTGRNTEAFF.

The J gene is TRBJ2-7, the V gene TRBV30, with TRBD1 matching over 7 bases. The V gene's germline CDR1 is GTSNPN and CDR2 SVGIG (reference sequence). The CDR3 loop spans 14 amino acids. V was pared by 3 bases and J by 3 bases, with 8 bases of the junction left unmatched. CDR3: CAWRLAGGFYEQYF. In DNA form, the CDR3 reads TGTGCCTGGAGGCTTGCAGGGGGATTCTACGAGCAGTACTTC.

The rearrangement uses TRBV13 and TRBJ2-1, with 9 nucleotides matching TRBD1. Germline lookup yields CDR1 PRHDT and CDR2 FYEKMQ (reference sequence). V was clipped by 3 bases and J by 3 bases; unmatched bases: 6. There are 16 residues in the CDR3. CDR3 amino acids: CASSLDSGQGYNEQFF. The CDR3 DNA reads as TGTGCCAGCAGCTTGGATTCGGGACAGGGCTACAATGAGCAGTTCTTC.

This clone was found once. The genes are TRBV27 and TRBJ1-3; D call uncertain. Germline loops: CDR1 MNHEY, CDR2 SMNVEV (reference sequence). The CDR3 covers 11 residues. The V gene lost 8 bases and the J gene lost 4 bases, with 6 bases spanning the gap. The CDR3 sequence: CASRGGNTIYF. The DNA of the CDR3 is TGTGCCAGCCGGGGAGGAAACACCATATATTTT.

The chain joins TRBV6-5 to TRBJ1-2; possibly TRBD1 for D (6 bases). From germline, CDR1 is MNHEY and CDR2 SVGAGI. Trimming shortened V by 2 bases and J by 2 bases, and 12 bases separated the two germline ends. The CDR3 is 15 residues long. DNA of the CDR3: TGTGCCAGCAGTTACGGTAGGACAGAAAACTATGGCTACACCTTC. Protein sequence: CASSYGRTENYGYTF.